These 21 T cell receptor beta chains were sequenced from one sample in a study of cytomegalovirus exposure and HLA in healthy donors. Primers: 60 Vbeta forward and 13 Jbeta reverse. The method was immunoSEQ multiplex PCR; TCRdb's version includes in-frame clones alone and lacks a portion of them. This sample carries over 150,000 clones, approximately 80% of them seen once, and the ten largest clones take 7%. What was sequenced was PBMCs. The receptors were sampled from a woman aged 25 to 39 in good health and CMV-seropositive.

The CDR3 coding sequence is TGTGCCAGCAGCGACCTAGGGACAGGGGATTTTATTAACTATGGCTACACCTTC. Translated, it gives CASSDLGTGDFINYGYTF. The chain is built from TRBV11-2 and TRBJ1-2, with TRBD1 identical over 10 bases. Germline lookup yields CDR1 SGHAT and CDR2 FQNNGV. V lost 5 bases, J lost 1 base, and 13 bases stayed unmatched. This CDR3 has 18 amino acids.

CDR3 sequence (DNA): TGTGCCAGCAGTTACGGGCGGGGGCTCTCCTACGAGCAGTACTTC. Translating it yields CASSYGRGLSYEQYF. The V call is TRBV6-5, the J call TRBJ2-7, with D possibly being TRBD2 (7 bases). Looked up from germline, CDR1 is MNHEY and CDR2 is SVGAGI. The CDR3 extends over 15 amino acids. V lost 2 bases to trimming and J lost 0 bases, with 11 bases between them.

The V call is TRBV28, the J call TRBJ2-7; 9 bases align to TRBD2. V lost 6 bases, J lost 1 base, and 10 bases stayed unmatched. This CDR3 region has 16 residues. CDR1 MDHEN and CDR2 SYDVKM come from the germline V gene. The CDR3 sequence: CASSPRGAGGSYEQYF. In nucleotides, the CDR3 is TGTGCCAGCAGCCCCCGTGGAGCGGGGGGTTCCTACGAGCAGTACTTC. Drawing the rest from reference TRBV28 and TRBJ2-7, the complete variable domain is DVKVTQSSRYLVKRTGEKVFLECVQDMDHENMFWYRQDPGLGLRLIYFSYDVKMKEKGDIPEGYSVSREKKERFSLILESASTNQTSMYLCASSPRGAGGSYEQYFGPGTRLTVT.

The chain links TRBV6-1 to TRBJ2-5, with TRBD1 matching over 9 bases. The closer fit of TRBJ2-7 to the DNA end suggests the J call may be wrong. Germline CDR1 and CDR2: MNHNS and SASEGT. The CDR3 contains 18 residues. The CDR3 coding sequence is TGTGCCAGCAGTGTTCGGAGTGCGACAGGGGGTATCTCCTACGAGCAGTACTTC. Protein sequence: CASSVRSATGGISYEQYF.

The rearrangement uses TRBV6-5 and TRBJ1-4, with 8 bases lining up with TRBD1. This CDR3 has 16 amino acids. Germline trimming cut 0 bases from V and 7 bases from J; bases unmatched to any gene: 7. Germline CDR1 and CDR2: MNHEY and SVGAGI. In nucleotides, the CDR3 is TGTGCCAGCAGTTACTCTTCCTCCGGGACAGGTGAAAAACTGTTTTTT. Translation: CASSYSSSGTGEKLFF.

The chain combines TRBV4-1 with TRBJ1-5, with D unresolved. Trimming removed 0 bases from V and 6 bases from J, with 9 bases in between. The CDR3 totals 14 residues. Germline values: CDR1 MGHRA, CDR2 YSYEKL. CDR3 coding DNA: TGCGCCAGCAGCCAAGAATATCCCGGTCAGCCCCAGCATTTT. Protein: CASSQEYPGQPQHF.

V is TRBV28 and J is TRBJ2-2; tentative D call: TRBD2 (6 bases). This CDR3 is 16 amino acids long. Germline values: CDR1 MDHEN, CDR2 SYDVKM. V lost 3 bases and J 3 bases, leaving 14 bases between the germline ends. CDR3 bases: TGTGCCAGCAGTTTGGGACTTGGCGGATACACCGGGGAGCTGTTTTTT. Encoded protein: CASSLGLGGYTGELFF.

This clone showed up just once. V usage is TRBV6-6 and J usage is TRBJ1-1; D possibly corresponds to TRBD1 (6 bases). The CDR3 totals 15 residues. Germline loops: CDR1 MNHNY, CDR2 SVGAGI (reference sequence). V lost 2 bases and J lost 5, with 15 bases in between. The CDR3 coding sequence is TGTGCCAGCAGTTACGCAGCTTCAGGGGTGACTGAAGCTTTCTTT. This gives the protein CASSYAASGVTEAFF.

The chain carries TRBV6-5 and TRBJ2-1, with 8 positions matching TRBD1. The V gene end was trimmed by 10 bases and the J gene end by 9 bases; junction bases not matched to a gene: 11. Germline V gene lookup returns CDR1 MNHEY and CDR2 SVGAGI. This CDR3 has 13 amino acids. CDR3 nucleotide sequence: TGTGCCACCCGGTGGACAGGGCTCCCTGAGCAGTTCTTC. Translating it yields CATRWTGLPEQFF.

CDR3 nucleotide sequence: TGTGCCAGCAGTTATGGCCGGACGGGGGACACAGATACGCAGTATTTT. Encoded protein: CASSYGRTGDTDTQYF. The chain joins TRBV6-5 to TRBJ2-3; D perhaps matches TRBD2 (6 bases). This CDR3 has 16 residues. Trimming left V 3 bases short and J 2 bases short, with 15 bases between. Looked up from germline, CDR1 is MNHEY and CDR2 is SVGAGI.

CDR3 in amino acids: CASSSTGDPNYGYTF. The DNA of the CDR3 is TGTGCCAGCAGCTCAACAGGGGATCCGAACTATGGCTACACCTTC. The V gene is TRBV7-2, the J gene TRBJ1-2; TRBD1 matches at 7 bases. In germline, CDR1 is SGHTA, CDR2 FQGNSA. CDR3 length: 15 residues. The V gene end was trimmed by 4 bases and the J gene end by 2 bases; junction bases not matched to a gene: 7.

The chain combines TRBV28 with TRBJ1-3, with D perhaps matching TRBD1 (5 bases). The CDR3 is 17 amino acids. CDR1 and CDR2 (germline): MDHEN, SYDVKM. Between the trimmed V and J ends, which lost 8 bases and 0 bases, there was a span of 20 bases. The CDR3 loop reads CASLFGRGLRSGNTIYF. The CDR3 nucleotides read TGTGCCAGCTTATTTGGGAGGGGTCTCCGCTCTGGAAACACCATATATTTT.

The V and J genes are TRBV27 and TRBJ2-7, with D perhaps TRBD1 (6 bases). The CDR3 contains 14 residues. Trimming removed 5 bases at V and 4 bases at J, with 15 bases between. The V gene's germline CDR1 is MNHEY and CDR2 SMNVEV (reference sequence). The CDR3, as DNA: TGTGCCAGCAGTCGACAGGCCGGTGGGTACGAGCAGTACTTC. Translated, it gives CASSRQAGGYEQYF.

The genes are TRBV7-6 and TRBJ2-7, with D tentatively TRBD2 (6 bases). The germline V gene has CDR1 SGHVS and CDR2 FNYEAQ. The CDR3 totals 16 residues. The V end was cut by 1 base, the J end by 7 bases, with 20 bases between. The CDR3 sequence: CASSLGGSGSGSEQYF. The CDR3 bases are TGTGCCAGCAGCTTAGGGGGTAGTGGCAGCGGGTCGGAGCAGTACTTC.

This clone was seen once. The genes are TRBV7-9 and TRBJ1-4, with a weak D call TRBD1 (6 bases). Germline values: CDR1 SEHNR, CDR2 FQNEAQ (reference sequence). This CDR3 has 14 residues. Trimming left V 1 base short and J 7 bases short, with 10 bases between. The CDR3 loop reads CASSLGTQGEKLFF. CDR3 sequence (DNA): TGTGCCAGCAGCTTAGGAACACAGGGTGAAAAACTGTTTTTT.

The chain couples TRBV7-2 to TRBJ1-2; D ambiguous. Germline values: CDR1 SGHTA, CDR2 FQGNSA. Deletions cut 4 bases from V and 4 bases from J, with 16 bases between. The CDR3 sequence is 15 residues long. CDR3 nucleotide sequence: TGTGCCAGCAGCTCCCCCCGGTGGCGGATCTATGGCTACACCTTC. Translation gives CASSSPRWRIYGYTF.

The chain joins TRBV18 to TRBJ2-7; weak D call: TRBD2 (5 bases). Trimming left V 3 bases short and J 3 bases short, with 12 bases between. Per germline, CDR1 KGHSH and CDR2 LQKENI. The CDR3 has 14 residues. Here the CDR3 DNA reads TGTGCCAGCTCACCGGCTGGGGAGAACTACGAGCAGTACTTC. This gives the protein CASSPAGENYEQYF.

The chain joins TRBV6-6 to TRBJ2-5; 7 nucleotides align to TRBD1. The J call may not be correct, given that the DNA end is closer to TRBJ2-7. The germline V gene has CDR1 MNHNY and CDR2 SVGAGI (reference sequence). CDR3 size: 14 residues. The CDR3 nucleotides read TGTGCCAGCAGTTCCGAGGGGGCGAGGTACGAGCAGTACTTC. Translating gives CASSSEGARYEQYF.

The genes are TRBV27 and TRBJ1-6; maybe TRBD1 (5 bases). From germline, CDR1 is MNHEY and CDR2 SMNVEV (reference sequence). This CDR3 has 15 residues. Trimming took 1 base from V and 8 from J, leaving 12 bases between them. CDR3 DNA sequence: TGTGCCAGCAGTTTATGGAGGGGATGGGATTCACCCCTCCACTTT. Translated: CASSLWRGWDSPLHF.

The rearrangement links TRBV6-5 to TRBJ1-6, with D maybe TRBD1 (5 bases). CDR1 is MNHEY and CDR2 is SVGAGI in the germline V gene. The CDR3 has 15 residues. V gave up 1 base and J gave up 8 bases, with 12 bases separating them. This CDR3 is CASSYFATADSPLHF. In DNA form, the CDR3 reads TGTGCCAGCAGTTACTTCGCGACAGCAGATTCACCCCTCCACTTT.

The chain has TRBV5-1 and TRBJ2-7; no clear D. In germline, CDR1 is SGHRS, CDR2 YFSETQ. The V end lost 5 bases, the J end lost 0 bases, and 9 bases lay between the germline ends. The CDR3 sequence is 13 residues long. The CDR3 protein is CASRLPSSYEQYF. CDR3 bases: TGCGCCAGCAGGCTCCCGAGCTCCTACGAGCAGTACTTC.